This T cell receptor beta chain was recorded in a study of T cells in Graves' hyperthyroidism and ophthalmopathy. Study information: At initial diagnosis, before any treatment had begun, peripheral blood was obtained. Whole-study results and caveats: Most expanded thyroid clonotypes above 0.001 also appeared in blood. Prediction of ophthalmopathy progression came a median around 7.1 months pre-onset.

Used for diagnoses were clinical symptoms, serum thyroxine and TRAb, thyroid ultrasound and orbital computed tomography. This clonotype was counted many times. Its target is unknown. It was RNA transcripts that yielded the amplified TCR beta CDR3 regions. During a first-round RT-PCR of the TCR CDR3, the HTBI primer set was used. TCRdb itself ran the multiplex PCR reads through MiXCR, one entry per CDR3 protein. The profile shows approximately 150,000 distinct CDR3 sequences, about a tenth of them singletons. The CDR3 contains 16 residues. Trimming removed 6 bases from V and 4 bases from J; junction bases left unmatched: 7.

The specimen was blood. The receptor comes from a woman aged 18-29 years with Graves' hyperthyroidism that later progressed to Graves' ophthalmopathy. The rearrangement uses TRBV12-3 or TRBV12-4 and TRBJ2-1; 12 nucleotides line up with TRBD2. The CDR3 DNA is TGTGCCAGCAGCTTCCTAGCGGGAGGGCCATACAATGAGCAGTTCTTC. It translates to CASSFLAGGPYNEQFF.